This T cell receptor (delta chain) was identified in a study of γδ T cells in repeated Plasmodium falciparum infection. Overall study: Four controlled malaria infections with P. falciparum NF54 spanned roughly 97 weeks.

Flow sorting of PBMC yielded separate Vgamma9/Vdelta2+ and Vdelta2-negative gammadelta T cell populations for bulk repertoire analysis. Study findings and constraints: Vdelta2-negative gammadelta repertoires appeared less diverse and less shared in Malian than Australian children.

This clone has just a few counts. Its antigen is undetermined. The protein TCRdb gives is from a much larger clone and does not agree with this DNA's translation at residue 18, likely a read error; the protein shown here comes from the DNA. Germline CDR1 and CDR2: TSWWSYY and QGS. The CDR3 has 19 amino acids. Sequencing covered both gamma and delta TCR chains per sample. TCRdb reanalyzed the multiplex PCR reads using CATT. Found here are approximately 53,000 delta-chain clones, over 1.5% of them singletons; the top ten hold over 12%. The chain is built from TRDV1 and TRDJ1; 8 nucleotides match TRDD3. Source material: gamma-delta T cells from blood. The TCR was taken from a pool of human donors (malaria-infected and uninfected, not separated). In DNA form, the CDR3 reads TGTGCTCTTAAATTCTACCGAACGGTACTGGGGGCCCGCACGGATAAACTCACCTTT. Translating it yields CALKFYRTVLGARTDKLTF.